This T cell receptor beta chain was identified in a study of T cell responses to AZD1222 COVID-19 vaccine. The V and J ends lost 0 bases and 6 bases, in that order; junction bases with no gene match: 5. This CDR3 region has 15 residues. Germline lookup yields CDR1 LGHNA and CDR2 YSLEER. Profiling relied on immunoSEQ multiplex PCR, and the TCRdb table lists in-frame clones only, not all of them. Found here are 150,000 or so clones, approximately 90% of them singletons; the top ten hold around 2.9%. This specimen consisted of peripheral blood, obtained on day 0 of AZD1222 vaccination. The receptor comes from an adult in good health. The rearrangement joins TRBV4-3 to TRBJ1-5, with 7 bases fitting TRBD1. DNA of the CDR3: TGCGCCAGCAGCCAAGATCAGGCAGGGGGTCAGCCCCAGCATTTT. Encoded protein: CASSQDQAGGQPQHF.